This record concerns one T cell receptor beta chain sequence. What this receptor recognizes is not known. At one boundary the junction diverges from the germline segment, which might be a read error. This sample was included in a study of tumor-infiltrating lymphocytes in primary liver carcinoma (TCRdb year 2017). General notes on the study: Hepatocellular carcinoma (four) or combined HCC and intrahepatic cholangiocarcinoma (one) was present in the five patients, who were three men and two women aged 30 to 69 years. Each sample produced roughly 3.65 to 7.13 million productive TCRbeta reads, and read depth showed no significant difference between tissue types. A total of around 35 specimens from 5 patients, comprising some 25 tumor regions, 5 adjacent noncancerous liver tissues and 5 peripheral blood samples, were covered by TCRbeta repertoire sequencing. The approximately 25 tumor region samples were profiled with Agilent mRNA microarrays so that TCRbeta repertoire diversity could be related to the local molecular phenotype. Reproducibility between technical replicate repertoires was high, with correlation coefficients above 0.95 and mean shared-clone rates approximately 0.91. For each liver tumor, the study sampled five regions along with adjacent normal tissue and blood, and applied TCRbeta repertoire sequencing, expression microarrays and whole-exome sequencing. The tumors of the five patients were staged as T1-T3 N0M0, with maximum diameters ranging from about 4 to 10 cm. What the study reported, not specific to this receptor: Compared with blood, tumors had a significantly larger share of the repertoire taken up by the top 250 clones (p = 0.039). Pairs of tumor regions showed greater repertoire overlap (mean about 36%) than tumor-adjacent pairs (approximately 17%) or tumor-blood pairs (around 15%), which is consistent with antigen-driven expansion. Because the samples were bulk and unsorted, CD4+ and CD8+ T cell repertoires could not be compared. Only about 8-24% of top clones were present in all five regions of a tumor, suggesting spatial heterogeneity of tumor-infiltrating T cells. Because only the TCR beta chain was sequenced and unpaired alpha chains were not captured, true repertoire diversity is likely underestimated. With just 4 or 5 patients in the study, the authors point out that the findings should be validated in a larger study.

The germline V gene (reference sequence) supplies CDR1 GTSNPN and CDR2 SVGIG. The CDR3 runs 14 residues from the cysteine to the phenylalanine. Only the CDR3 DNA stays, 42 bases, in frame from base 1. A constant-region primer and ProtoScript II reverse transcriptase were used to reverse-transcribe TCRbeta-specific cDNA from approximately 550 ng total RNA. Three nested multiplex PCR rounds, following a slightly modified ARM-PCR procedure, were used to build the TCRbeta libraries. Each of the first two PCR rounds ran for 10 cycles and used multiplex TRBV1-TRBV30 forward primers together with a Cbeta reverse primer. Sample barcodes and Illumina adapters were attached in a final 25-cycle PCR using Deep VentR polymerase. Before sequencing, amplicons of 200-500 bp were gel-purified using a QIAquick gel extraction kit. The TCRbeta amplicons were sequenced with 250-bp paired-end reads on an Illumina HiSeq 2500. In the original analysis: Quality trimming of reads was performed with Trimmomatic v0.33, and paired reads were merged with FLASH v1.2.11 so that full CDR3 sequences could be recovered. V, D and J germline segments were assigned to the rearranged TCRbeta sequences using MiGEC v1.2.1b. VDJtools v1.0.0 computed clonotype statistics and Shannon-Wiener diversity indices. To cut down on sampling bias, every analysis after diversity analysis relied on just the 250 most abundant clonotypes from each sample. Clones were called with MiXCR by TCRdb after fastp trimmed the public reads at Q25, and only in-frame beta chains were retained. CDR3 protein sequences are deduplicated, and each keeps its most common genes and DNA. The V and J calls were not made by the authors but by TCRdb's processing. The sample yields just over 20,000 distinct CDR3 sequences; 60% to 80% were counted once. Together, the top ten hold about two fifths of the sample.

Total RNA and DNA were co-extracted without cell sorting from 20-30 mg of bulk tissue using the AllPrep DNA/RNA mini kit. Surgical resection was performed in China between 2015 and early 2016 on a handful of patients with histopathologically diagnosed primary liver carcinoma. Patients had chronic HBV infection and were treatment-naive at sampling. Each tumor was sampled at five spatially separated regions: the superior, inferior, left-lateral and right-lateral poles and the tumor centre. Histology showed that every tumor sample contained more than 85% viable tumor cells. Fresh tumor and adjacent tissue pieces were bisected; one half was stored in RNAlater at -80°C, the other sent for histology.

Sequencing input: liver tumor tissue from sampling region 4. In light of the paper, this sample's cell subset or site label describes: tumor region T4, right-lateral pole. The rearranged segments are TRBV30 and TRBJ2-3; the D gene identity is not certain. This TCR was sampled from a woman aged 30 to 39 with primary liver carcinoma and hepatitis B virus infection. The CDR3 region reads CARSPWTGTDTQYF. The bases are TGTGCCCGGAGTCCGTGGACGGGCACAGATACGCAGTATTTT.